The 23 T cell receptor beta chains below were found in one sample sequenced in a study of beta chain features in type 1 diabetes. The investigators reverse transcribed all of the isolated RNA, so they sequenced expressed TCRB transcripts. Repertoires were generated with immunoSEQ multiplex PCR, while TCRdb's copy carries only in-frame clones and drops some. The repertoire holds 140,000 or so clones, with approximately 9.2% as singletons. The sample consisted of central memory CD4+ T cells from blood. All receptors come from a man younger than 35 in good health.

CDR3 loop: CASSAGTSYNEQFF. For the CDR3, the DNA is TGCGCCAGCAGCGCTGGGACTTCTTACAATGAGCAGTTCTTC. J is TRBJ2-1 and V is TRBV4-3; D perhaps matches TRBD2 (6 bases). This CDR3 has 14 amino acids. V lost 5 bases to trimming and J lost 4 bases, with 12 bases between them. CDR1 is LGHNA and CDR2 is YSLEER in the germline V gene.

This clone has only a few counts. The V call is TRBV29-1, the J call TRBJ1-2, with 7 positions matching TRBD1. The CDR3 runs 14 residues. Unmatched junction bases numbered 8, after V lost 5 bases and J lost 2 bases. The germline gives CDR1 SQVTM, CDR2 ANQGSEA. The CDR3 spells CSVLNRGQNYGYTF. The CDR3 DNA follows: TGCAGCGTTTTGAACAGGGGTCAAAACTATGGCTACACCTTC.

This clone was counted a few times. The chain couples TRBV7-9 to TRBJ1-2; maybe TRBD1 (6 bases). V was clipped by 4 bases and J by 7 bases, with 16 bases between them. Germline CDR1 and CDR2: SEHNR and FQNEAQ (reference sequence). This CDR3 has 14 residues. The CDR3 here is CASSSSGAETGYTF. CDR3 coding DNA: TGTGCCAGCAGCTCCTCAGGGGCCGAGACTGGCTACACCTTC.

This clone was seen more than once but under ten times. Being one base from a much bigger clone, this may be a read error. The rearrangement links TRBV11-2 to TRBJ2-5; 10 nucleotides align to TRBD2. Per germline, CDR1 SGHAT and CDR2 FQNNGV. The CDR3 covers 15 residues. Losses at the gene ends were 5 bases for V and 2 bases for J; bases not matched to a gene: 5. In nucleotides, the CDR3 is TGTGCCAGCAGCGCTGGACTAGCGGAACAAGAGACCCAGTACTTC. Translated: CASSAGLAEQETQYF.

Turning to this clone: A read error may account for a junction end that differs from germline. The V gene is TRBV28, the J gene TRBJ2-7, with D tentatively TRBD1 (5 bases). This CDR3 contains 11 residues. The V gene's germline CDR1 is MDHEN and CDR2 SYDVKM. The CDR3 sequence is CASTQRGSLNF. The CDR3 nucleotides are TGTGCCAGCACCCAAAGGGGCAGCTTAAACTTC.

This clone has at least ten counts. The CDR3 DNA follows: TGTGCCAGCAGTACAGGGGAGAGTTCACCCCTCCACTTT. Protein product: CASSTGESSPLHF. The genes are TRBV28 and TRBJ1-6, with 7 bases that match TRBD1. The CDR3 has 13 residues. The V segment lost 5 bases and the J segment 9 bases; nucleotides outside the gene matches: 4. CDR1 and CDR2 (germline): MDHEN, SYDVKM. Based on the CDR3 plus reference TRBV28 and TRBJ1-6, the full variable domain is DVKVTQSSRYLVKRTGEKVFLECVQDMDHENMFWYRQDPGLGLRLIYFSYDVKMKEKGDIPEGYSVSREKKERFSLILESASTNQTSMYLCASSTGESSPLHFGNGTRLTVT.

This clone was seen only a few times. The V gene is TRBV7-9, the J gene TRBJ1-1, with TRBD1 matching 7 bases. V lost 5 bases to trimming and J lost 10 bases; unmatched junction nucleotides: 4. The CDR3 consists of 11 residues. CDR1 is SEHNR, CDR2 FQNEAQ, per germline (reference sequence). The CDR3 nucleotides are TGTGCCAGCAGCCGAAAGGGGGCAGCTTTCTTT. Translated, it gives CASSRKGAAFF.

The chain couples TRBV7-9 to TRBJ1-4, with 7 positions matching TRBD1. In germline, CDR1 is SEHNR, CDR2 FQNEAQ (reference sequence). The CDR3 spans 15 residues. Losses at the gene ends were 3 bases for V and 1 base for J; bases not matched to a gene: 2. CDR3 sequence: CASSFRQGTNEKLFF. The DNA of the CDR3 is TGTGCCAGCAGCTTCCGACAGGGAACTAATGAAAAACTGTTTTTT.

The V gene is TRBV4-2, the J gene TRBJ2-3, with a possible D match to TRBD1 (5 bases). The CDR3 sequence is 15 residues long. Trimming removed 1 base from V and 1 base from J, with 9 bases in between. Germline-derived CDR1 and CDR2 are LGHNA and YNFKEQ. CDR3 loop: CASSQVLGRTDTQYF. In nucleotides, the CDR3 is TGTGCCAGCAGCCAAGTCTTGGGGCGCACAGATACGCAGTATTTT.

The chain couples TRBV6-6 to TRBJ2-7; 9 bases agree with TRBD1. Germline-derived CDR1 and CDR2 are MNHNY and SVGAGI (reference sequence). V shed 8 bases, J shed 3 bases, and the junction held 11 bases outside the gene matches. This CDR3 has 15 amino acids. CDR3 region: CASSSAPGQGYEQYF. The CDR3 region has the DNA TGTGCCAGCTCCTCTGCGCCGGGACAGGGCTACGAGCAGTACTTC.

This clone has a handful of counts. The rearrangement uses TRBV5-6 and TRBJ2-6; 7 bases match TRBD1. The V gene's germline CDR1 is SGHDT and CDR2 YYEEEE. CDR3 length: 15 amino acids. The V segment lost 6 bases and the J segment 2 bases; nucleotides outside the gene matches: 5. CDR3 amino acids: CASTTTGAGANVLTF. The CDR3 nucleotides are TGTGCCAGCACCACTACAGGGGCTGGGGCCAACGTCCTGACTTTC.

In this sample, this clone turned up many times. CDR3 sequence reads: CASNRDSSREGYTF. In DNA form, the CDR3 reads TGTGCCAGCAACAGGGACAGCTCGAGAGAAGGCTACACCTTC. V gene TRBV9 combines with J gene TRBJ1-2, with TRBD1 identical over 7 bases. Trimming cost V 6 bases and J 8 bases; bases outside gene matches: 13. From germline, CDR1 is SGDLS and CDR2 YYNGEE. This CDR3 is 14 amino acids long. Complete variable domain (other parts from reference TRBV9 and TRBJ1-2): DSGVTQTPKHLITATGQRVTLRCSPRSGDLSVYWYQQSLDQGLQFLIQYYNGEERAKGNILERFSAQQFPDLHSELNLSSLELGDSALYFCASNRDSSREGYTFGSGTRLTVV.

This clone has a handful of counts. The chain employs TRBV28 and TRBJ2-3; D unclear. V was trimmed by 6 bases and J by 7 bases, leaving 11 bases between them. The V gene's germline CDR1 is MDHEN and CDR2 SYDVKM. CDR3 length: 12 amino acids. CDR3 loop: CASRSIVNTQYF. CDR3 DNA: TGTGCCAGCAGATCCATAGTGAATACGCAGTATTTT. Based on the CDR3 plus reference TRBV28 and TRBJ2-3, the full variable domain is DVKVTQSSRYLVKRTGEKVFLECVQDMDHENMFWYRQDPGLGLRLIYFSYDVKMKEKGDIPEGYSVSREKKERFSLILESASTNQTSMYLCASRSIVNTQYFGPGTRLTVL.

This clone was counted only a few times. The chain has TRBV7-9 and TRBJ2-3, with 8 bases matching TRBD2. V lost 3 bases and J lost 1; bases outside the gene matches: 6. The length of the CDR3 is 16 residues. The germline V gene encodes CDR1 SEHNR and CDR2 FQNEAQ (reference sequence). For the CDR3, the DNA is TGTGCCAGCAGCTTGGACTTGCGGGGGGGCACAGATACGCAGTATTTT. This gives the protein CASSLDLRGGTDTQYF. The full variable domain, completed using reference TRBV7-9 and TRBJ2-3, is DTGVSQNPRHKITKRGQNVTFRCDPISEHNRLYWYRQTLGQGPEFLTYFQNEAQLEKSRLLSDRFSAERPKGSFSTLEIQRTEQGDSAMYLCASSLDLRGGTDTQYFGPGTRLTVL.

This clone has only a few counts. V usage is TRBV11-2 and J usage is TRBJ2-5; 10 nucleotides agree with TRBD2. V trimming: 5 bases; J trimming: 1 base; junction bases outside the gene matches: 4. The CDR3 has 15 amino acids. CDR1 and CDR2 (germline): SGHAT, FQNNGV. The CDR3 DNA sequence: TGTGCCAGCAGCCCTAGCGGGGGCTCCCAAGAGACCCAGTACTTC. Its protein is CASSPSGGSQETQYF.

The DNA for the CDR3 is TGTGCCATCAGCCCCCGGGACAGGGACCTTTTGGGCAAAAACATTCAGTACTTC. Protein product: CAISPRDRDLLGKNIQYF. This chain links TRBV10-3 with TRBJ2-4; 9 bases are shared with TRBD1. The V gene's germline CDR1 is ENHRY and CDR2 SYGVKD. CDR3 length: 18 amino acids. Losses at the gene ends were 6 bases for V and 3 bases for J; bases not matched to a gene: 15.

This chain uses TRBV28 with TRBJ1-4; D remains ambiguous. V shed 6 bases and J shed 0 bases, with 8 bases lying between them. CDR3 size: 14 residues. Germline CDR1 and CDR2: MDHEN and SYDVKM. CDR3 in amino acids: CASRPRTTNEKLFF. CDR3 coding DNA: TGTGCCAGCAGACCGAGGACAACTAATGAAAAACTGTTTTTT. Complete variable domain (other parts from reference TRBV28 and TRBJ1-4): DVKVTQSSRYLVKRTGEKVFLECVQDMDHENMFWYRQDPGLGLRLIYFSYDVKMKEKGDIPEGYSVSREKKERFSLILESASTNQTSMYLCASRPRTTNEKLFFGSGTQLSVL.

The table lists this clone with a few counts. The gene calls are TRBV6-6 and TRBJ2-5; no definite D call. V lost 2 bases and J 4 bases, leaving 8 bases between the germline ends. The CDR3 length is 13 residues. The germline gives CDR1 MNHNY, CDR2 SVGAGI (reference sequence). The CDR3 loop is CASSYRPGETQYF. Written as DNA, the CDR3 is TGTGCCAGCAGTTACCGGCCAGGAGAGACCCAGTACTTC.

On this clone: This same CDR3 is encoded by further DNA sequences in the sample. This chain joins TRBV18 and TRBJ1-2; possibly TRBD1 for D (5 bases). The V end was cut by 6 bases, the J end by 4 bases, with 18 bases between. Germline CDR1 KGHSH, CDR2 LQKENI. CDR3 size: 15 residues. CDR3 in amino acids: CASSTRQGDSYGYTF. CDR3 DNA sequence: TGTGCCAGCTCGACCAGGCAAGGGGACTCCTATGGCTACACCTTC.

This clone was counted a few times. This sequence joins TRBV6-1 and TRBJ2-7, with TRBD1 matching over 8 bases. Germline V gene lookup returns CDR1 MNHNS and CDR2 SASEGT. The CDR3 covers 15 residues. J gave up 0 bases and V 4 bases, and 5 bases lay outside the gene matches. The CDR3 is CASSGGDRGSYEQYF. The CDR3 bases are TGTGCCAGCAGTGGGGGAGACAGGGGCTCCTACGAGCAGTACTTC.

For this clone: An end of the junction differs from the germline gene, which may be a read error. This chain joins TRBV5-6 and TRBJ2-5, with D uncertain. The CDR3 contains 11 residues. The germline V gene encodes CDR1 SGHDT and CDR2 YYEEEE. In DNA form, the CDR3 reads TGTGCCAGCAGCTTGAGAGAGAGCCAGTACTTC. Amino acid sequence: CASSLRESQYF.

The chain joins TRBV7-3 to TRBJ2-3, with 9 bases fitting TRBD1. The CDR3 spans 14 residues. Losses at the gene ends were 3 bases for V and 4 bases for J; bases not matched to a gene: 2. Germline CDR1 is SGHTA and CDR2 is FQGTGA. Written as DNA, the CDR3 is TGTGCCAGCAGCTTGGGACAGGGCCCAGATACGCAGTATTTT. The encoded protein is CASSLGQGPDTQYF. The full variable domain, completed using reference TRBV7-3 and TRBJ2-3, is GAGVSQTPSNKVTEKGKYVELRCDPISGHTALYWYRQSLGQGPEFLIYFQGTGAADDSGLPNDRFFAVRPEGSVSTLKIQRTERGDSAVYLCASSLGQGPDTQYFGPGTRLTVL.

There are many counts of this clone. The V gene is TRBV4-3, the J gene TRBJ2-7, with D unclear. This CDR3 comprises 14 residues. With 1 base removed from V and 3 bases from J, the gap between germline ends came to 10 bases. Per germline, CDR1 LGHNA and CDR2 YSLEER. The CDR3 DNA is TGCGCCAGCAGCCAAGCTCCCACCGGCTACGAGCAGTACTTC. Translating gives CASSQAPTGYEQYF.